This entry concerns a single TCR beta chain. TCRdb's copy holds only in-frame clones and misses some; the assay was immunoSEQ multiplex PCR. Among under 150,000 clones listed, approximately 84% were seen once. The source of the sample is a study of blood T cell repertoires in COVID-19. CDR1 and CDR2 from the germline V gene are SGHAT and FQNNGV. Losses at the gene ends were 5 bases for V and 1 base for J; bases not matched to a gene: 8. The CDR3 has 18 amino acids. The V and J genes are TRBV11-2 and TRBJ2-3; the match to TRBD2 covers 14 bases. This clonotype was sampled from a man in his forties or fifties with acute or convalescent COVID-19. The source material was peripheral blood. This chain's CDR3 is CASSPGTSGGHGTDTQYF. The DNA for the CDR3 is TGTGCCAGCAGCCCCGGGACTAGCGGGGGACATGGCACAGATACGCAGTATTTT.